These T cell receptor beta chains were read from a single sample in a study of shared T cell receptors in the human thymus. Produced via immunoSEQ multiplex PCR; TCRdb's table is partial and in-frame only. The data contain hundreds of thousands of clones, 80% to 90% of them seen just once; the ten biggest clones take up roughly 0.0089%. The same data also contributed to another study, on human thymus T cells.

What was sequenced was thymocytes. The receptor set was obtained from a boy under two years old with a congenital heart defect. CDR3s include the opening cysteine and the closing phenylalanine or tryptophan. D genes are given only for firm matches. A row's size may be missing; if present it is once, few, many or a size class.

j_gene: TRBJ1-6; v_gene: TRBV9; abundance: .; d_gene: TRBD1; CDR3nt: TGTGCCAGCAGCGTAAGGGGGCTGGTCGATTCACCCCTCCACTTT; CDR3aa: CASSVRGLVDSPLHF
j_gene: TRBJ2-7; v_gene: TRBV6-1; abundance: .; d_gene: TRBD2; CDR3nt: TGTGCCAGCAGGGGGGGGAGATACGAGCAGTACTTC; CDR3aa: CASRGGRYEQYF
j_gene: TRBJ1-6; v_gene: TRBV19; abundance: few; d_gene: TRBD1; CDR3nt: TGTGCCAGTAGTGGGGGACAGTATTCACCCCTCCACTTT; CDR3aa: CASSGGQYSPLHF
j_gene: TRBJ1-2; v_gene: TRBV5-1; abundance: .; d_gene: TRBD1; CDR3nt: TGCGCCAGCAGCTTGGCCGCTAGGGGGCCCCATATATCGAGGGGCTACACCTTC; CDR3aa: CASSLAARGPHISRGYTF
j_gene: TRBJ2-3; v_gene: TRBV30; abundance: .; d_gene: TRBD1; CDR3nt: TGTGCCTGGGGACAAGCTCAGGGGGCACGCACAGATACGCAGTATTTT; CDR3aa: CAWGQAQGARTDTQYF
j_gene: TRBJ2-3; v_gene: TRBV4-1; abundance: .; d_gene: TRBD2; CDR3nt: TGCGCCAGCAGCCAAGGGCTATATAGCGGGAGTGTGTTCTCGGATACGCAGTATTTT; CDR3aa: CASSQGLYSGSVFSDTQYF
j_gene: TRBJ2-2; v_gene: TRBV9; abundance: .; d_gene: TRBD2; CDR3nt: TGTGCCAGCAGCGTAGAGTTAGCGGGGGGGCCCCTCACCGGGGAGCTGTTTTTT; CDR3aa: CASSVELAGGPLTGELFF
j_gene: TRBJ1-2; v_gene: TRBV29-1; abundance: once; d_gene: TRBD1; CDR3nt: TGCAGCGTTCAGGACAGGGGGCGCGGGGCGGGTGGCTACACCTTC; CDR3aa: CSVQDRGRGAGGYTF
j_gene: TRBJ1-5; v_gene: TRBV7-8; abundance: .; d_gene: TRBD1; CDR3nt: TGTGCCAGCAGCTTAGGGCGGGACAGGGATAGCAATCAGCCCCAGCATTTT; CDR3aa: CASSLGRDRDSNQPQHF
j_gene: TRBJ1-3; v_gene: TRBV9; abundance: .; d_gene: .; CDR3nt: TGTGCCAGCAGCGTAGCTGCGGCGGGGAGCTCTGGAAACACCATATATTTT; CDR3aa: CASSVAAAGSSGNTIYF
j_gene: TRBJ1-2; v_gene: TRBV5-6; abundance: few; d_gene: .; CDR3nt: TGTGCCAGCAGCTTGACAGAAGACCGCAACACCTTC; CDR3aa: CASSLTEDRNTF
j_gene: TRBJ2-7; v_gene: TRBV7-9; abundance: .; d_gene: .; CDR3nt: TGTGCCAGCGCGGGCGAGGGCTACACCTACGAGCAGTACTTC; CDR3aa: CASAGEGYTYEQYF
j_gene: TRBJ1-6; v_gene: TRBV6-5; abundance: .; d_gene: .; CDR3nt: TGTGCCAGCAGTTACTCGGGCAGGGCAGGTTCACCCCTCCACTTT; CDR3aa: CASSYSGRAGSPLHF
j_gene: TRBJ2-7; v_gene: TRBV27; abundance: .; d_gene: .; CDR3nt: TGTGCCAGCAGTTCTAGCGACTCCTACGAGCAGTACTTC; CDR3aa: CASSSSDSYEQYF
j_gene: TRBJ1-3; v_gene: TRBV29-1; abundance: .; d_gene: .; CDR3nt: TGCAGCGTTGCGGTTCCCTTTGGAAACACCATATATTTT; CDR3aa: CSVAVPFGNTIYF
j_gene: TRBJ2-5; v_gene: TRBV27; abundance: .; d_gene: .; CDR3nt: TGTGCCAGCAGTACACTACAGGGATACCAAGAGACCCAGTACTTC; CDR3aa: CASSTLQGYQETQYF
j_gene: TRBJ1-1; v_gene: TRBV13; abundance: .; d_gene: TRBD1; CDR3nt: TGTGCCAGCAGCTTAGTACCGCCACAGGGGTACACTGAAGCTTTCTTT; CDR3aa: CASSLVPPQGYTEAFF
j_gene: TRBJ2-3; v_gene: TRBV10-2; abundance: .; d_gene: TRBD2; CDR3nt: TGCGCCAGCAGTGATAAGCGGGGGCCCACAGATACGCAGTATTTT; CDR3aa: CASSDKRGPTDTQYF
j_gene: TRBJ1-3; v_gene: TRBV9; abundance: .; d_gene: .; CDR3nt: TGTGCCAGCAGCGTAGCGGGCAGGGCCATCTCTGGAAACACCATATATTTT; CDR3aa: CASSVAGRAISGNTIYF
j_gene: TRBJ2-7; v_gene: TRBV18; abundance: .; d_gene: TRBD2; CDR3nt: TGTGCCAGCTCACCACCGGGGACTAGCGGGAGGGAAGACTACGAGCAGTACTTC; CDR3aa: CASSPPGTSGREDYEQYF
j_gene: TRBJ2-6; v_gene: TRBV19; abundance: .; d_gene: .; CDR3nt: TGTGCCAGTAGTTCGGTCGTCAACCCGAACTCTGGGGCCAACGTCCTGACTTTC; CDR3aa: CASSSVVNPNSGANVLTF
j_gene: TRBJ2-2; v_gene: TRBV19; abundance: .; d_gene: .; CDR3nt: TGTGCCACTAAGCGAGGGGGAACCGGGGAGCTGTTTTTT; CDR3aa: CATKRGGTGELFF
j_gene: TRBJ2-3; v_gene: TRBV4-2; abundance: .; d_gene: TRBD2; CDR3nt: TGTGCCAGCAGCCAAGATCTTCGGCGACTAGCGGGGAGTACAGATACGCAGTATTTT; CDR3aa: CASSQDLRRLAGSTDTQYF
j_gene: TRBJ1-1; v_gene: TRBV27; abundance: .; d_gene: TRBD1; CDR3nt: TGTGCCAGCAGTGTGGACAGGGGGGAAGCTTTCTTT; CDR3aa: CASSVDRGEAFF
j_gene: TRBJ2-1; v_gene: TRBV5-6; abundance: .; d_gene: TRBD2; CDR3nt: TGTGCCAGCAGCTTGGATAGCGGGGGGCGGGATGAGCAGTTCTTC; CDR3aa: CASSLDSGGRDEQFF
j_gene: TRBJ2-1; v_gene: TRBV11-2; abundance: .; d_gene: .; CDR3nt: TGTGCCAGCAGCTTAAGGCCGGTAGCGATGGATCGAATAGCGCTTGAGCAGTTCTTC; CDR3aa: CASSLRPVAMDRIALEQFF
j_gene: TRBJ2-7; v_gene: TRBV6-4; abundance: once; d_gene: .; CDR3nt: TGTGCCAGCAGTGACCCTCGGGGTTGGGGGCCCTACGAGCAGTACTTC; CDR3aa: CASSDPRGWGPYEQYF
j_gene: TRBJ2-5; v_gene: TRBV5-6; abundance: .; d_gene: TRBD2; CDR3nt: TGTGCCAGCAGCTTACTAGCGGGAGGGCCAGAAGAGACCCAGTACTTC; CDR3aa: CASSLLAGGPEETQYF